A selection of T cell receptor beta chains follows, all from one sample in a study of radiotherapy plus CTLA-4 blockade in lung cancer. Using immunoSEQ multiplex PCR, the repertoire was profiled, and TCRdb retains in-frame clones only, with some absent. The sample has about 100,000 clones, approximately 83% seen once. Sequencing was performed on peripheral blood, taken from a patient treated with radiotherapy plus ipilimumab. The receptors here all came from a human donor with non-small cell lung cancer who had stable disease on radiotherapy plus ipilimumab. CDR3s leave out the opening cysteine and the closing phenylalanine or tryptophan. Each record gives: V gene, CDR3 protein.

v_call: TRBV15
cdr3_aa: ATSRAGEAGNTIY

v_call: TRBV30
cdr3_aa: AWSQGITEAF

v_call: TRBV5-6
cdr3_aa: ASSWQTADTQY

v_call: TRBV18
cdr3_aa: ASSPGQGPTYEQY

v_call: TRBV19
cdr3_aa: ASSTREGSNEKLF

v_call: TRBV2
cdr3_aa: ASRYLQETRGYT

v_call: TRBV7-2
cdr3_aa: ASSLAEGRNEQF

v_call: TRBV10-2
cdr3_aa: ASSLGQGNTEAF

v_call: TRBV27
cdr3_aa: ASSYFSPHNEQF

v_call: TRBV28
cdr3_aa: ASSTNQPQH

v_call: TRBV27
cdr3_aa: ASSLLRVSIGANVLT

v_call: TRBV11-2
cdr3_aa: ASSPQPTNEKLF

v_call: TRBV6-5
cdr3_aa: ASSYSTGVGYT